This TCR beta chain was recorded in a study of blood T cell repertoires in COVID-19. Clones were sequenced by immunoSEQ multiplex PCR, and TCRdb holds only the in-frame ones, with some missing. The data show tens of thousands of clones, 91% seen once. CDR1 is SGHAT, CDR2 FQDESV, per germline (reference sequence). The CDR3 is 11 amino acids. Between the trimmed V and J ends, which lost 8 bases and 9 bases, there was a span of 11 bases. The sequenced sample was peripheral blood. The chain employs TRBV11-1 and TRBJ2-1; possibly TRBD1 for D (6 bases). This receptor was taken from a human donor in a cohort sampled during active COVID-19. As DNA, the CDR3 is TGTGCCAGCCGCAGAGGGGGTGAGCAGTTCTTC. This encodes CASRRGGEQFF.